This TCR beta chain is drawn from a study of blood T cell repertoires in COVID-19. In the source study's methods: Estimates of nucleated cell counts were drawn from the amplification of reference gene primers. Sequenced by immunoSEQ multiplex PCR; TCRdb stores in-frame clones only, minus some. V, J and clone size derive from that table, while D and trimming were established from the DNA sequence. This sample yields some 44,000 clones, of which roughly nine tenths are seen a single time; just under 9.5% belongs to the top ten. With V trimmed by 0 bases and J by 4 bases, 5 bases remained unmatched. The CDR3 sequence is 16 residues long. Germline V lookup: CDR1 SQVTM, CDR2 ANQGSEA.

Material for sequencing was peripheral blood. This sequence originates from a man in his forties or fifties with active COVID-19. The chain is built from TRBV29-1 and TRBJ2-1, with TRBD2 matching 11 bases. In DNA, the CDR3 is TGCAGCGTTGAAGATTGGGGACTAGCGGAATACAATGAGCAGTTCTTC. This sequence encodes CSVEDWGLAEYNEQFF.